This TCR beta chain stems from a study of technical replicates of blood from four donors. The CDR3 runs to 16 residues. Germline lookup yields CDR1 SNHLY and CDR2 FYNNEI. V dropped 0 bases and J dropped 4 bases, with 15 bases sitting between them. Measured with immunoSEQ multiplex PCR; TCRdb has only the in-frame clones, and not every one. The repertoire holds tens of thousands of clones, with 91% as singletons. This clonotype originated in a human donor in good health. The sample comprised T cells isolated from PBMCs. This chain connects TRBV2 to TRBJ1-1; a possible D gene is TRBD1 (5 bases). The CDR3 loop reads CASSEALQGFRTEAFF. In nucleotides, the CDR3 is TGTGCCAGCAGTGAAGCGCTTCAGGGATTTCGCACTGAAGCTTTCTTT.